The 31 T cell receptor beta chains below come from one sample, sequenced in a study of control samples from healthy donors and cancer patients. Sequenced by immunoSEQ multiplex PCR; TCRdb stores in-frame clones only, minus some. This sample yields 170,000 or so clones, of which 75% to 95% are seen a single time; about 2% belongs to the top ten. Material for sequencing was blood. These receptors all come from a woman aged 40 to 55 in good health.

This rearrangement joins TRBV5-1 to TRBJ2-1; TRBD1 matches at 8 bases. CDR1 and CDR2 (germline): SGHRS, YFSETQ. Unmatched junction bases numbered 12, after V lost 4 bases and J lost 6 bases. This CDR3 comprises 16 residues. As DNA, the CDR3 is TGCGCCAGCAGCGGATATGCGGGACAGGTGGCCAATGAGCAGTTCTTC. Protein sequence: CASSGYAGQVANEQFF.

The chain combines TRBV11-2 with TRBJ2-3; D might be TRBD1 or TRBD2, each matching 7 bases. The CDR3 runs to 15 residues. Germline-derived CDR1 and CDR2 are SGHAT and FQNNGV. The V end lost 6 bases, the J end lost 1 base, and 14 bases lay between the germline ends. CDR3 bases: TGTGCCAGCAGTCCGGCAGGGGGGGGCACAGATACGCAGTATTTT. This gives the protein CASSPAGGGTDTQYF.

The chain is built from TRBV5-6 and TRBJ2-7, with 8 positions matching TRBD1. CDR1 and CDR2 from the germline V gene are SGHDT and YYEEEE. V trimming: 3 bases; J trimming: 1 base; junction bases outside the gene matches: 9. The CDR3 consists of 16 residues. The CDR3, as DNA: TGTGCCAGCAGCTCCTCAGGACAGGGCAGGTCCTACGAGCAGTACTTC. This translates into CASSSSGQGRSYEQYF.

The chain has TRBV5-6 and TRBJ1-5, with 7 bases lining up with TRBD1. The CDR3 consists of 16 residues. V was clipped by 4 bases and J by 1 base; unmatched bases: 8. Germline V gene data show CDR1 as SGHDT and CDR2 as YYEEEE. In DNA form, the CDR3 reads TGTGCCAGCAGCGATACAGGGGAATTGAGCAATCAGCCCCAGCATTTT. It yields the protein CASSDTGELSNQPQHF.

V and J are TRBV21-1 and TRBJ2-7. TRBV21-1 is reported as a pseudogene. This CDR3 has 12 residues. CDR3 sequence: CASSKSRNEQYF. The CDR3 DNA follows: TGTGCCAGCAGCAAAAGTAGGAACGAGCAGTACTTC.

The rearrangement joins TRBV7-8 to TRBJ2-3, with 8 bases aligning to TRBD2. The V segment lost 2 bases and the J segment 2 bases; nucleotides outside the gene matches: 3. There are 15 residues in the CDR3. Germline CDR1 and CDR2: SGHVS and FQNEAQ. The CDR3 DNA follows: TGTGCCAGCAGCTTATCCGGGGGGGCCACAGATACGCAGTATTTT. Its protein product is CASSLSGGATDTQYF.

The J gene is TRBJ2-3, the V gene TRBV2; 8 bases are shared with TRBD2. CDR3 length: 15 amino acids. The V segment lost 6 bases and the J segment 1 base; nucleotides outside the gene matches: 6. Germline V gives CDR1 SNHLY, CDR2 FYNNEI. DNA for the CDR3: TGTGCCAGCAGAAGGTTGGGACTAGGCACAGATACGCAGTATTTT. It is translated as CASRRLGLGTDTQYF.

The chain uses TRBV28 and TRBJ1-2; perhaps TRBD1 as D (5 bases). The germline V and J ends were trimmed by 6 bases and 1 base, with 18 bases remaining between them. Germline V gives CDR1 MDHEN, CDR2 SYDVKM. The CDR3 is 16 amino acids. CDR3 sequence: CASSPLGQGDNYGYTF. CDR3 sequence (DNA): TGTGCCAGCAGCCCCCTCGGGCAGGGAGATAACTATGGCTACACCTTC.

The V call is TRBV11-2, the J call TRBJ1-1, with a possible D match to TRBD1 (5 bases). This CDR3 is 13 amino acids long. Trimming cost V 6 bases and J 9 bases, with 17 bases left between them. CDR1 is SGHAT, CDR2 FQNNGV, per germline. The CDR3 DNA reads as TGTGCCAGCAGGGACAACCCACAGGACAAAGCTTTCTTT. The encoded protein is CASRDNPQDKAFF.

The chain combines TRBV5-6 with TRBJ2-4; 7 bases fit TRBD1. Germline V CDR1 and CDR2: SGHDT, YYEEEE. V shed 4 bases and J 1 base; nucleotides not matched to a gene: 17. This CDR3 has 19 amino acids. In DNA form, the CDR3 reads TGTGCCAGCAGCCCCATTCGGGACAGCGCACTTCTGGCCAAAAACATTCAGTACTTC. This codes for CASSPIRDSALLAKNIQYF.

The V and J genes are TRBV13 and TRBJ2-1, with TRBD1 matching 9 bases. Germline V gives CDR1 PRHDT, CDR2 FYEKMQ (reference sequence). The CDR3 extends over 14 amino acids. After removal of 6 bases from V and 6 bases from J, the junction contained 6 bases not matched to a gene. The DNA of the CDR3 is TGTGCCAGCAGAGAGACAGGGGGGGGCAATGAGCAGTTCTTC. The encoded protein is CASRETGGGNEQFF.

The chain combines TRBV10-3 with TRBJ1-5; 9 bases are a match to TRBD1. Unmatched junction bases numbered 8, after V lost 7 bases and J lost 7 bases. CDR3 length equals 14 residues. The germline CDR1 and CDR2 sequences are ENHRY and SYGVKD. CDR3 in amino acids: CAINPGQGSQPQHF. The CDR3 DNA is TGTGCCATCAACCCGGGACAGGGTTCACAGCCCCAGCATTTT.

The gene calls are TRBV7-9 and TRBJ1-4; D remains ambiguous. The CDR3 length is 14 residues. Looked up from germline, CDR1 is SEHNR and CDR2 is FQNEAQ (reference sequence). Trimming stripped 4 bases from V and 3 bases from J, with 9 bases between. The CDR3 loop is CASSYQAANEKLFF. The DNA for the CDR3 is TGTGCCAGCAGCTACCAGGCAGCTAATGAAAAACTGTTTTTT.

The chain carries TRBV7-6 and TRBJ2-2; D is unclear. CDR1 and CDR2 (germline): SGHVS, FNYEAQ. Trimming took off 3 bases at V and 2 bases at J, with 10 bases between the two ends. The CDR3 extends over 15 amino acids. The CDR3 nucleotides read TGTGCCAGCAGCTTCGGTGCCGTTAACACCGGGGAGCTGTTTTTT. Its translation is CASSFGAVNTGELFF.

The genes are TRBV6-6 and TRBJ1-5; 8 nucleotides agree with TRBD1. The J segment lost 4 bases and the V segment lost 7 bases, leaving 9 bases of the junction unmatched. CDR3 length equals 15 residues. The V gene's germline CDR1 is MNHNY and CDR2 SVGAGI (reference sequence). The CDR3 reads CASKLKTGENQPQHF. The CDR3 DNA follows: TGTGCCAGCAAGCTGAAGACAGGGGAAAATCAGCCCCAGCATTTT.

V and J are TRBV4-1 and TRBJ2-1; D perhaps matches TRBD1 (6 bases). This CDR3 has 15 amino acids. The germline CDR1 and CDR2 sequences are MGHRA and YSYEKL. The ends were cut back, 1 base at V and 4 bases at J, with 11 bases in the middle. CDR3 residues: CASSQGRGGYNEQFF. The CDR3, as DNA: TGCGCCAGCAGCCAAGGGCGAGGGGGATACAATGAGCAGTTCTTC.

This chain links TRBV19 with TRBJ1-2; D may be TRBD1 (5 bases). CDR1 LNHDA and CDR2 SQIVND come from the germline V gene (reference sequence). The CDR3 covers 15 residues. V lost 1 base, J lost 4 bases, and 13 bases lay in between. The CDR3 DNA reads as TGTGCCAGTAGTATAGGGACAAAGGCGAGCTATGGCTACACCTTC. Encoded protein: CASSIGTKASYGYTF.

The chain has TRBV2 and TRBJ2-2; D remains unclear. V lost 5 bases and J lost 7, with 8 bases in between. This CDR3 spans 12 amino acids. In germline, CDR1 is SNHLY, CDR2 FYNNEI. In DNA form, the CDR3 reads TGTGCCAGCAGTCCACTCGGCGGGGAGCTGTTTTTT. Amino acid sequence: CASSPLGGELFF.

The chain couples TRBV9 to TRBJ1-5; 10 bases are a match to TRBD1. Germline values: CDR1 SGDLS, CDR2 YYNGEE. V lost 2 bases and J lost 6; bases outside the gene matches: 2. There are 14 residues in the CDR3. This CDR3 reads CASSVGTGVQPQHF. Written as DNA, the CDR3 is TGTGCCAGCAGCGTCGGGACAGGGGTTCAGCCCCAGCATTTT.

The chain has TRBV13 and TRBJ1-1; unclear D gene. Deletions cut 0 bases from V and 7 bases from J, with 12 bases between. Germline V gene sequence: CDR1 PRHDT, CDR2 FYEKMQ (reference sequence). This CDR3 comprises 14 residues. The CDR3 bases are TGTGCCAGCAGCTTAGGATCCCCGGCCAATGAAGCTTTCTTT. Its protein product is CASSLGSPANEAFF.

The CDR3 sequence: CASSPRRGPHEQYF. In nucleotides, the CDR3 is TGTGCCAGCAGCCCCCGACGGGGACCCCACGAGCAGTACTTC. The chain uses TRBV27 and TRBJ2-7; D tentatively reads TRBD1 or TRBD2 (5 bases each). Germline CDR1 MNHEY, CDR2 SMNVEV (reference sequence). The CDR3 contains 14 residues. V dropped 6 bases and J dropped 5 bases, with 17 bases sitting between them.

This chain joins TRBV2 and TRBJ1-2; no clear D. Per germline, CDR1 SNHLY and CDR2 FYNNEI. This CDR3 spans 12 amino acids. Deletions cut 3 bases from V and 7 bases from J, with 9 bases between. CDR3 nucleotides: TGTGCCAGCAGTGAGGTGGCGAGTGGCTACACCTTC. Amino acids: CASSEVASGYTF.

In its sample, this clone was seen once. The V and J genes are TRBV7-2 and TRBJ2-5, with 11 bases that match TRBD2. CDR1 and CDR2 (germline): SGHTA, FQGNSA. The CDR3 is made up of 16 amino acids. Trimming took 1 base from V and 3 from J; bases not matched to a gene: 4. The CDR3 DNA sequence: TGTGCCAGCAGCTTAGGGTTAGCGGGGGGGGAAGAGACCCAGTACTTC. Protein sequence: CASSLGLAGGEETQYF.

The chain couples TRBV6-5 to TRBJ1-4; D remains ambiguous. Germline CDR1 MNHEY, CDR2 SVGAGI. Trimming left V 5 bases short and J 5 bases short, with 9 bases between. The CDR3 runs 13 residues. CDR3 protein: CASSRNPNEKLFF. The CDR3 nucleotides are TGTGCCAGCAGTAGGAACCCCAATGAAAAACTGTTTTTT.

This chain connects TRBV3-1 (or the pseudogene TRBV3-2) to TRBJ1-2; tentative D call: TRBD1 (5 bases). This CDR3 comprises 14 residues. V lost 4 bases and J 1 base, leaving 10 bases between the germline ends. Germline assignment: CDR1 LGHDT and CDR2 YNNKEL (reference sequence). CDR3 amino acids: CASSPQGDNYGYTF. The CDR3 region has the DNA TGTGCCAGCAGCCCGCAGGGCGATAACTATGGCTACACCTTC.

The gene calls are TRBV6-5 and TRBJ1-5; D gene ambiguous. Per germline, CDR1 MNHEY and CDR2 SVGAGI. V shed 7 bases and J shed 3 bases, with 10 bases lying between them. The CDR3 runs 13 residues. The CDR3 spells CASNTWANQPQHF. CDR3 bases: TGTGCCAGCAATACGTGGGCCAATCAGCCCCAGCATTTT.

This chain uses TRBV5-6 with TRBJ1-6; 11 bases fit TRBD1. Per germline, CDR1 SGHDT and CDR2 YYEEEE. This CDR3 has 14 amino acids. V gave up 4 bases and J gave up 13 bases; unmatched junction bases: 7. The CDR3 region has the DNA TGTGCCAGCAGCCCCGGGACAGGGGGGCGCCCCCTCCACTTT. Residues: CASSPGTGGRPLHF.

The chain is built from TRBV6-1 and TRBJ1-1, with D tentatively TRBD1 (6 bases). Per germline, CDR1 MNHNS and CDR2 SASEGT. The CDR3 length is 15 residues. V lost 0 bases and J lost 1, with 9 bases in between. The chain's CDR3 is CASSEAWGQNTEAFF. The DNA of the CDR3 is TGTGCCAGCAGTGAAGCTTGGGGGCAGAACACTGAAGCTTTCTTT.

V is TRBV7-6 and J is TRBJ1-5; perhaps TRBD1 as D (5 bases). The V and J ends lost 6 bases and 6 bases respectively, with 18 bases between them. CDR1 and CDR2 from the germline V gene are SGHVS and FNYEAQ. The CDR3 length is 15 residues. The CDR3: CASSKEAGESQPQHF. CDR3 nucleotide sequence: TGTGCCAGCAGTAAAGAGGCGGGGGAGAGTCAGCCCCAGCATTTT.

This clone was seen once. The chain couples TRBV21-1 to TRBJ2-7; the D call of TRBD1 is as the table states it, not checked on the DNA. TRBV21-1 is noted as a pseudogene. The CDR3 sequence is 16 residues long. CDR3 protein: CASSSKRTGGSYEQYF. CDR3 nucleotide sequence: TGTGCCAGCAGCTCCAAGAGGACAGGCGGCTCCTACGAGCAGTACTTC.

The rearrangement links TRBV12-2 to TRBJ2-3; the table's D call of TRBD1 was not tested on the DNA. TRBV12-2 is flagged as a pseudogene. The CDR3 is 13 residues long. The CDR3 bases are TGTGCAAGTCGCCAGGAAGGGGTAGATACGCAGTATTTT. Residues: CASRQEGVDTQYF.